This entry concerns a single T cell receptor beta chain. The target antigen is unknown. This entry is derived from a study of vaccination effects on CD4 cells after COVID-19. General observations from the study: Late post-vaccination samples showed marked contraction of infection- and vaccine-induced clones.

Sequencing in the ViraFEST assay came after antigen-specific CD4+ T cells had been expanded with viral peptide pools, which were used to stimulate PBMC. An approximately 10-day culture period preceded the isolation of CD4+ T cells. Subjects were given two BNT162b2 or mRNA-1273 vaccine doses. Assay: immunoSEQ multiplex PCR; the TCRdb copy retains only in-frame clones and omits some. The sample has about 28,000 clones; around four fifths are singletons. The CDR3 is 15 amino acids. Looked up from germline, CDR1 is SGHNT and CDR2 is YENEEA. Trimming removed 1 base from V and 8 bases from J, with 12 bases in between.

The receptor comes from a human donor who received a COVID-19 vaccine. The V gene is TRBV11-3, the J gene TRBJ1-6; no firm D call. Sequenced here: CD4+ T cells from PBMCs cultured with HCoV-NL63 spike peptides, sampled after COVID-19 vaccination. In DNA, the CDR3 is TGTGCCAGCAGCTTAGTAAGGCAGCCTTATTCACCCCTCCACTTT. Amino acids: CASSLVRQPYSPLHF.